Following are 3 T cell receptor beta chains from one sample sequenced in a study of cytomegalovirus exposure and HLA in healthy donors. PCR primers comprised 60 Vbeta and 13 Jbeta primers. Here immunoSEQ multiplex PCR was the method, and the copy in TCRdb shows in-frame clones only, minus some. The sample records 120,000 to 150,000 clones, over 60% being singletons. Sample: PBMCs. The receptors were gathered from a female donor in good health and CMV-seronegative.

This clone came up once. The chain uses TRBV9 and TRBJ2-6; TRBD1 might be the D (5 bases). V lost 0 bases and J lost 0, with 10 bases in between. The CDR3 runs to 17 residues. Germline lookup yields CDR1 SGDLS and CDR2 YYNGEE. The chain's CDR3 is CASSVALRGSGANVLTF. The CDR3, as DNA: TGTGCCAGCAGCGTAGCTCTTAGGGGCTCTGGGGCCAACGTCCTGACTTTC.

This clone is a singleton in its sample. CDR3 bases: TGTGCCAGCAGTTACCGACAGGGGGGCTATGGCTACACCTTC. Translation gives CASSYRQGGYGYTF. The rearrangement uses TRBV6-6 and TRBJ1-2; TRBD1 aligns across 9 bases. The J segment lost 4 bases and the V segment lost 2 bases, leaving 2 bases of the junction unmatched. Germline values: CDR1 MNHNY, CDR2 SVGAGI (reference sequence). This CDR3 contains 14 residues.

A few counts support this clone. Here the CDR3 DNA reads TGTGCCAGCAGCCATGCTCAAGCGGGCCTCTCCTACGAGCAGTACTTC. Translating it yields CASSHAQAGLSYEQYF. The chain links TRBV4-2 to TRBJ2-7; possibly TRBD2 for D (6 bases). V shed 3 bases and J shed 0 bases, with 15 bases lying between them. The CDR3 contains 16 residues. CDR1 is LGHNA, CDR2 YNFKEQ, per germline.